This T cell receptor (beta chain) was found in a study of identical twins. Overall study results and limits: With beta out-of-frame sequences, excess sharing by twins was weaker. Cross-sectional statistics, not tracking of the same donors, supported the conclusions.

A word on this clonotype: Its specificity is unknown.

V was pared by 8 bases and J by 2 bases, with 10 bases between. This CDR3 is built from 12 residues. TCRdb reprocessed the 5' RACE reads via MiXCR and lists one record per CDR3 protein. The repertoire includes 410,000 or so distinct CDR3 sequences, less than 20% of them detected once, and more than 10% sits in the top ten. Sequenced sample: naive T cells sorted from blood. The sequence was obtained from a man aged 50 or older in good health. The V and J genes are TRBV12-3 or TRBV12-4 and TRBJ2-7, with D possibly being TRBD1 or TRBD2 (5 bases each). DNA for the CDR3: TGTGCCAGCCGGCGAGGGGCCTACGAGCAGTACTTC. Translation: CASRRGAYEQYF.